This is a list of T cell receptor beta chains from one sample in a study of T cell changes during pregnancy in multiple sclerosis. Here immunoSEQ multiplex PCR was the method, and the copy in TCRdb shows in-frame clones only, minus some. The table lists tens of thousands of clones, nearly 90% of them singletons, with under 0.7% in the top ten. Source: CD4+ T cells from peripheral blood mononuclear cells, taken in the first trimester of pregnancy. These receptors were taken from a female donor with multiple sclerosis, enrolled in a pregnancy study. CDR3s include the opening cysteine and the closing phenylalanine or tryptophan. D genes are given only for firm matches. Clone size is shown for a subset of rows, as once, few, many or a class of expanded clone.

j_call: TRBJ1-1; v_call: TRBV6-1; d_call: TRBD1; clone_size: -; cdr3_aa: CASSGTGARAFF; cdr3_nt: TGTGCCAGCAGTGGGACAGGGGCCCGAGCTTTCTTT
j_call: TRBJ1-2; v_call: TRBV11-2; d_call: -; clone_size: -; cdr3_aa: CASSLFGRDNYGYTF; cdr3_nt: TGTGCCAGCAGCTTATTCGGCCGGGATAACTATGGCTACACCTTC
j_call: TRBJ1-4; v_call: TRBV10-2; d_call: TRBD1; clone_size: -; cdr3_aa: CASRGQGNWGATNEKLFF; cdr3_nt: TGCGCCAGCAGAGGACAGGGGAACTGGGGGGCAACTAATGAAAAACTGTTTTTT
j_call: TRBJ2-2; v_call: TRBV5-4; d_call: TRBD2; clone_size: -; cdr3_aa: CASSMGLTNTGELFF; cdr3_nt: TGTGCCAGCAGCATGGGACTAACCAACACCGGGGAGCTGTTTTTT
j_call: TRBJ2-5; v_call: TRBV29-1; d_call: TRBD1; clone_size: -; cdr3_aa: CSVEGQGPRGTQYF; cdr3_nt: TGCAGCGTCGAGGGACAGGGGCCCCGGGGGACCCAGTACTTC
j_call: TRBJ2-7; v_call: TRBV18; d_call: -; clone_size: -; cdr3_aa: CASSRQDTYEQYF; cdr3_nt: TGTGCCAGCTCACGACAGGATACTTACGAGCAGTACTTC
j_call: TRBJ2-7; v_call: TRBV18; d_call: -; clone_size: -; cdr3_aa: CASSRQGDEQYF; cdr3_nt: TGTGCCAGCTCACGCCAGGGTGACGAGCAGTACTTC
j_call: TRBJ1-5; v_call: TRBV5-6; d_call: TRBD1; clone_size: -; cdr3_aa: CASSFGQGSNQPQHF; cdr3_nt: TGTGCCAGCAGCTTCGGACAGGGAAGCAATCAGCCCCAGCATTTT
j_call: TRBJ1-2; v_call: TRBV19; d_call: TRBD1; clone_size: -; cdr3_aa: CASSTDRGGGYTF; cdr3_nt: TGTGCCAGTAGTACGGACAGGGGTGGGGGCTACACCTTC
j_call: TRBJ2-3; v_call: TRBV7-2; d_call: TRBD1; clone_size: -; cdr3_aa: CASSSGQGVADTQYF; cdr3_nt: TGTGCCAGCAGCTCAGGACAGGGAGTGGCAGATACGCAGTATTTT
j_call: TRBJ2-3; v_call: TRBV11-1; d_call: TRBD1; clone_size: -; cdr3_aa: CASSSGGAHTDTQYF; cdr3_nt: TGTGCCAGCAGCTCAGGGGGCGCACACACAGATACGCAGTATTTT
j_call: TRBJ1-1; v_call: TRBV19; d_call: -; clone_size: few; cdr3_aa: CASSAGRMNTEAFF; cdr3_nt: TGTGCCAGTAGTGCGGGACGGATGAACACTGAAGCTTTCTTT
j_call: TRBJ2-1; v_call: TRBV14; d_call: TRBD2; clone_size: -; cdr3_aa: CASSQGGGRFGNEQFF; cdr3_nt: TGTGCCAGCAGCCAAGGCGGCGGGAGGTTTGGGAATGAGCAGTTCTTC
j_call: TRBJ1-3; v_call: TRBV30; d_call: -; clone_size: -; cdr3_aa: CAWSVWGVSSGNTIYF; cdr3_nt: TGTGCCTGGAGTGTATGGGGAGTTAGCTCTGGAAACACCATATATTTT
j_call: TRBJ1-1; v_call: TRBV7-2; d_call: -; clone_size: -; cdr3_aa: CASSLNPTGLGTEAFF; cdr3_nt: TGTGCCAGCAGCCTCAACCCAACAGGGCTGGGCACTGAAGCTTTCTTT
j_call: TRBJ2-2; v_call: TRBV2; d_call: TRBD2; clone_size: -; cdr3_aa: CATSRKGLGFSNTGELFF; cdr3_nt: TGTGCAACCAGCAGGAAGGGACTAGGATTTTCGAACACCGGGGAGCTGTTTTTT
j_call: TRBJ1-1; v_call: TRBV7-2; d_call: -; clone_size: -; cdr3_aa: CASTARRQAEAFF; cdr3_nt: TGTGCCAGCACCGCCCGGAGGCAGGCTGAAGCTTTCTTT
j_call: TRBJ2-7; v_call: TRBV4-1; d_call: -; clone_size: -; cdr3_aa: CASSRDFYYEQYF; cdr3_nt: TGCGCCAGCAGTCGGGATTTTTACTACGAGCAGTACTTC
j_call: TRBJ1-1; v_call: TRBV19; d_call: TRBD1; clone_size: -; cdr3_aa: CASIPPGGPTEAFF; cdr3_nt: TGTGCCAGTATCCCCCCAGGGGGCCCCACTGAAGCTTTCTTT
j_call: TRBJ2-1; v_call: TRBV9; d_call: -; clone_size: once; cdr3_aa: CASSSTGFNEQFF; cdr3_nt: TGTGCCAGCAGCTCCACAGGGTTCAATGAGCAGTTCTTC
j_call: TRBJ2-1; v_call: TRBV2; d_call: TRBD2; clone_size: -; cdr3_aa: CASRAGTNGSNEQFF; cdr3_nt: TGTGCCAGCAGGGCCGGGACTAACGGCAGCAATGAGCAGTTCTTC
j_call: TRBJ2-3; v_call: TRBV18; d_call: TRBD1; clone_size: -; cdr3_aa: CASSPPTGIRTDTQYF; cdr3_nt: TGTGCCAGCTCACCACCGACAGGGATTAGAACAGATACGCAGTATTTT
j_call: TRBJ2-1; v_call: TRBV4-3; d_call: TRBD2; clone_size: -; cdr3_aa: CASSQVSSGKSREQFF; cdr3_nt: TGCGCCAGCAGCCAAGTATCTAGCGGGAAATCAAGAGAGCAGTTCTTC
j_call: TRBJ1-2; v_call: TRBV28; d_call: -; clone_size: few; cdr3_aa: CASSPDIYGYTF; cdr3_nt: TGTGCCAGCAGCCCCGACATCTATGGCTACACCTTC
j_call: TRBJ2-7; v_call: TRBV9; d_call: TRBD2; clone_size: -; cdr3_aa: CASSAGLAGPEQYF; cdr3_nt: TGTGCCAGCAGCGCGGGACTAGCGGGTCCCGAGCAGTACTTC
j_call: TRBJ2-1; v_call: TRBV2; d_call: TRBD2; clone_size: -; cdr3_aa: CASSDIAGEVEQFF; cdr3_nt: TGTGCCAGCAGTGATATAGCGGGAGAGGTCGAGCAGTTCTTC
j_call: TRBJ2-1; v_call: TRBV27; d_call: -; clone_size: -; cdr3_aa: CASSPLRGYNEQFF; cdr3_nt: TGTGCCAGCAGTCCCCTAAGGGGATACAATGAGCAGTTCTTC
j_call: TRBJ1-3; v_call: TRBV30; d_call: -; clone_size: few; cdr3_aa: CACRESGNTIYF; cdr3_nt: TGTGCCTGCAGGGAATCTGGAAACACCATATATTTT
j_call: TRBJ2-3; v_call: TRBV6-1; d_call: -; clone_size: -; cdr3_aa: CASSEKGWATQYF; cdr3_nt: TGTGCCAGCAGTGAAAAAGGATGGGCGACGCAGTATTTT
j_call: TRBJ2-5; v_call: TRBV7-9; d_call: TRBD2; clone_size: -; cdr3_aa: CASSRTSGSGSEETQYF; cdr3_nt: TGTGCCAGCAGCAGGACTAGCGGATCAGGGTCTGAAGAGACCCAGTACTTC
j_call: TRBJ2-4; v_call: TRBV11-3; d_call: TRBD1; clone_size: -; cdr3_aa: CASSLGRGTGGLLAKNIQYF; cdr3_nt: TGTGCCAGCAGCTTAGGTCGGGGGACAGGGGGCTTACTAGCCAAAAACATTCAGTACTTC
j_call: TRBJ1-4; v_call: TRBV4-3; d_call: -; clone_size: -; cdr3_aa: CASSQDEGTSWKKLFF; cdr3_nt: TGCGCCAGCAGCCAAGATGAAGGGACAAGTTGGAAAAAATTGTTTTTT
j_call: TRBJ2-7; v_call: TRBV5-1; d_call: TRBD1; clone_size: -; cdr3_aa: CASSLGTGATYEQYF; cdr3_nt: TGCGCCAGCAGCTTGGGGACAGGGGCCACCTACGAGCAGTACTTC
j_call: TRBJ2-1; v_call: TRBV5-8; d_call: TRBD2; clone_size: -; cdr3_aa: CASSLAKLAGGYNEQFF; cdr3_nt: TGTGCCAGCAGCTTGGCCAAACTAGCGGGAGGTTACAATGAGCAGTTCTTC
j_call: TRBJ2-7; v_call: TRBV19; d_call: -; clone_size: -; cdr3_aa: CASKLTEGRGSEQYF; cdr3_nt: TGTGCCAGTAAACTCACGGAGGGACGCGGTTCCGAGCAGTACTTC
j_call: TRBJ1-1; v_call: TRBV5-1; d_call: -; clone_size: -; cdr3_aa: CASSQQGELNTEAFF; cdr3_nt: TGCGCCAGCAGCCAACAGGGAGAATTGAACACTGAAGCTTTCTTT